This record covers a single T cell receptor beta chain. The antigen is not known. V lost 4 bases, J lost 2 bases, and 4 bases stayed unmatched. Germline V CDR1 and CDR2: SGHRS, YFSETQ. CDR3 size: 16 residues. The data are from a study of cytomegalovirus exposure and HLA in healthy donors. Findings and caveats of the study: The authors enumerated over 150 TCR beta chains as linked to cytomegalovirus. A few chains linked to CMV were shown in vitro to be specific for CMV antigens. The majority of TCR sequences were rare, yet some public TCRs appeared in many donors.

The assay was immunoSEQ multiplex PCR, and TCRdb's table has in-frame clones only and misses some. This table has about 180,000 clones, around nine tenths appearing once. The clonotype originates from a man younger than 35 in good health and CMV-seropositive. V gene TRBV5-1 combines with J gene TRBJ2-2, with 11 nucleotides matching TRBD1. The sample taken for sequencing was PBMCs. The CDR3 DNA follows: TGCGCCAGCAGCCCCAGGACAGGGGGCAACACCGGGGAGCTGTTTTTT. Translated, it gives CASSPRTGGNTGELFF.